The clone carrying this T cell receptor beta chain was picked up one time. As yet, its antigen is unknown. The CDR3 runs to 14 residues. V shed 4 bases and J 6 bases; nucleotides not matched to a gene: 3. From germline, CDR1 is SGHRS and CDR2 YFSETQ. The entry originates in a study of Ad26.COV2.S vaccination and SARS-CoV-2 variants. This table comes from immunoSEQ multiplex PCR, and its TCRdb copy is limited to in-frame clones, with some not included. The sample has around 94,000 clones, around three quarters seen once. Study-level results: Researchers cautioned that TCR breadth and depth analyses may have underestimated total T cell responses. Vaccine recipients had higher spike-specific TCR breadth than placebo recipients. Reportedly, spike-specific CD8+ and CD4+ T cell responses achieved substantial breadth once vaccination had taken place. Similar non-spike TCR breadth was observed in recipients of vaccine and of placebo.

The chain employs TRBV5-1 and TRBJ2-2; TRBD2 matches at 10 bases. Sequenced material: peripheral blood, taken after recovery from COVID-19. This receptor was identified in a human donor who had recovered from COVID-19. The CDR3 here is CASSAGLAAGELFF. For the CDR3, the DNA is TGCGCCAGCAGCGCAGGACTAGCGGCCGGGGAGCTGTTTTTT.